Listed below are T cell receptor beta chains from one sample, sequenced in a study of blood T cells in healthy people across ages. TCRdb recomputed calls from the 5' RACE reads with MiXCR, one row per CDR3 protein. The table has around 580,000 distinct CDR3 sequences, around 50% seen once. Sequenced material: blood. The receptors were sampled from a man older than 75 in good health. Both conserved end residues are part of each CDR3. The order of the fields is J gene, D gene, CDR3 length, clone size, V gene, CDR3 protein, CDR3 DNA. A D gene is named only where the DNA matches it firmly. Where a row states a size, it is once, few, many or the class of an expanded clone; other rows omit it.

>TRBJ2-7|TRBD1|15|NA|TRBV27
CASGYMRGPPYEQYF
TGTGCCAGCGGGTACATGAGGGGGCCCCCCTACGAGCAGTACTTC
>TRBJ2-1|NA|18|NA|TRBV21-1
CASRVFRTGTSAGNEQFF
TGTGCCAGCAGGGTTTTTAGAACCGGGACTAGCGCAGGCAATGAGCAGTTCTTC
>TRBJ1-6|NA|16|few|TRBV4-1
CASSGGLSSYNSPLHF
TGCGCCAGCAGCGGAGGTTTGAGCTCCTATAATTCACCCCTCCACTTT
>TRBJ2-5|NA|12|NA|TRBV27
CASSFQASQQYF
TGTGCCAGCAGTTTCCAAGCGTCTCAGCAGTACTTC
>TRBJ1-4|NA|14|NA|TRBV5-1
CASSFGQDNEKLFF
TGCGCCAGCAGCTTCGGGCAGGATAATGAAAAACTGTTTTTT
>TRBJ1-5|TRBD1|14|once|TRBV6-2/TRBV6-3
CASRGQGEDQPQHF
TGTGCCAGCAGGGGACAGGGGGAGGATCAGCCCCAGCATTTT
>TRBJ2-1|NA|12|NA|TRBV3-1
CASSQVLGRLFF
TGTGCCAGCAGCCAAGTACTAGGTAGACTGTTCTTC
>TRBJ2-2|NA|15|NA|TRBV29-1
CSVVVTAANTGELFF
TGCAGCGTTGTGGTGACAGCCGCGAACACCGGGGAGCTGTTTTTT
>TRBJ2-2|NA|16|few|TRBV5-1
CASSLATQPGTGELFF
TGCGCCAGCAGCTTGGCCACGCAGCCGGGCACCGGGGAGCTGTTTTTT
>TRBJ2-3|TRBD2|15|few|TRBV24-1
CATSDMGLGADTQYF
TGTGCCACCAGTGACATGGGACTAGGAGCAGATACGCAGTATTTT
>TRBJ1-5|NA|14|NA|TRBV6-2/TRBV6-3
CASSYSGIYQPQHF
TGTGCCAGCAGTTACTCCGGGATATATCAGCCCCAGCATTTT
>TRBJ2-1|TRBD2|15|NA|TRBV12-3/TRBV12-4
CASTTGTSGRNEQFF
TGTGCCAGCACCACTGGGACTAGCGGGAGGAATGAGCAGTTCTTC
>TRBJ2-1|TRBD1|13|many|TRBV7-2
CASSRDSYNEQFF
TGTGCCAGCAGCAGGGACAGCTACAATGAGCAGTTCTTC
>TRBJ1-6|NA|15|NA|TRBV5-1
CASSFGGQTNSPLHF
TGCGCCAGCAGCTTTGGAGGACAGACCAATTCACCCCTCCACTTT
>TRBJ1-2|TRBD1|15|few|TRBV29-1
CSVEEGGQKNYGYTF
TGCAGCGTTGAGGAAGGGGGCCAAAAGAACTATGGCTACACCTTC
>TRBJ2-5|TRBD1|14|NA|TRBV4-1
CASSLGTVRETQYF
TGCGCCAGCAGTCTCGGGACAGTACGGGAGACCCAGTACTTC
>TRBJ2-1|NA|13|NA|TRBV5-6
CASSFIYGNEQFF
TGTGCCAGCAGCTTTATATACGGCAATGAGCAGTTCTTC
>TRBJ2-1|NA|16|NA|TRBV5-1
CASSLQGSMRYSEQFF
TGCGCCAGCAGCTTGCAGGGTTCTATGCGTTACAGTGAGCAGTTCTTC
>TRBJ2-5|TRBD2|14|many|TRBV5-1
CASSPTSGQETQYF
TGCGCCAGCAGCCCAACTAGCGGCCAAGAGACCCAGTACTTC
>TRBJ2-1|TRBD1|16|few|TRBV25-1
CASSDSLDRIYNEQFF
TGTGCCAGCAGTGATTCACTGGACAGGATCTACAATGAGCAGTTCTTC
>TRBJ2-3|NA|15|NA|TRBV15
CATRRGSISTDTQYF
TGTGCCACCAGACGAGGAAGCATAAGCACAGATACGCAGTATTTT
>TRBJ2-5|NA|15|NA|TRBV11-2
CASSLARGPQETQYF
TGTGCCAGCAGCTTAGCCAGAGGGCCCCAAGAGACCCAGTACTTC
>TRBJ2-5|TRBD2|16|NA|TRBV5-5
CASSPAGTSGGETQYF
TGTGCCAGCAGCCCGGCAGGGACTAGCGGGGGTGAGACCCAGTACTTC
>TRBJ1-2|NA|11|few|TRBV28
CASSLGAGYTF
TGTGCCAGCAGTCTTGGGGCGGGCTACACCTTC
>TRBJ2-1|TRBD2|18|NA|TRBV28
CASSPPFGLELSYNEQFF
TGTGCCAGCAGTCCCCCCTTCGGACTAGAACTCTCCTACAATGAGCAGTTCTTC
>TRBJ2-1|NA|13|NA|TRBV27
CASSLSYGGEQFF
TGTGCCAGCAGTTTATCGTACGGGGGTGAGCAGTTCTTC
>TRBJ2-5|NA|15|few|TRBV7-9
CASSLADVGSETQYF
TGTGCCAGCAGCTTAGCCGACGTGGGGTCCGAGACCCAGTACTTC